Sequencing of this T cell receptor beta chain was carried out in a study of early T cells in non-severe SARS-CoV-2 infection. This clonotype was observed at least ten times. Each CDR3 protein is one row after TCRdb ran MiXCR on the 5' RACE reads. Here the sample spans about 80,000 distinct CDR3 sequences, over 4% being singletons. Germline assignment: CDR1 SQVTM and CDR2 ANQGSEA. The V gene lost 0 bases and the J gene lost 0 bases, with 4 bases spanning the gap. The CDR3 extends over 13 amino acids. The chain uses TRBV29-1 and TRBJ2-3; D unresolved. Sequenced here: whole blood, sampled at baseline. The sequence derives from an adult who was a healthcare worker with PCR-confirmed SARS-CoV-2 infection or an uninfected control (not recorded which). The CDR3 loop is CSVEEGSTDTQYF. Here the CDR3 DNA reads TGCAGCGTTGAAGAAGGCAGCACAGATACGCAGTATTTT.